This TCR beta chain derives from a study of blood T cell repertoires in COVID-19. The wider study: Researchers got acute and convalescent COVID-19 samples from the United States, Italy and Spain. Sources were T cells, B-cell-depleted T cells, or PBMCs; the material itself was cDNA or gDNA.

Per the original data handling: Quantification of nucleated cells was approximated via reference gene primer amplification. TCRdb's copy holds only in-frame clones and misses some; the assay was immunoSEQ multiplex PCR. Clone size and V and J calls were adopted from that table, with D and trimming inferred from the DNA. The table records some 140,000 clones, roughly 85% of them present only once. V shed 3 bases and J 4 bases; nucleotides not matched to a gene: 3. Germline assignment: CDR1 SGHTA and CDR2 FQGTGA. This CDR3 contains 15 residues. This clone appeared a single time. This TCR came from a man aged 55 to 70 with acute or convalescent COVID-19. The specimen sequenced was peripheral blood. V and J are TRBV7-3 and TRBJ2-2; 9 bases align to TRBD2. The CDR3 sequence: CASSFGGRATGELFF. CDR3 sequence (DNA): TGTGCCAGCAGCTTTGGCGGGAGGGCCACCGGGGAGCTGTTTTTT.